The 7 T cell receptor beta chains presented below share a single source sample, sequenced in a study of T-cell reconstitution after alpha-beta-depleted transplantation in children. For TCRbeta, the library was prepared with unique molecular identifiers. TCRdb reanalysed the PCR reads using MiXCR and keeps one entry per CDR3 protein. The sample contains hundreds of thousands of distinct CDR3 sequences, 16% of which appear only once. The input for sequencing was PBMCs from the stem cell graft donor, taken from the stem cell graft. These receptors all stem from a human donor who donated a stem cell graft to a child with acute myeloid leukemia.

This clonotype has just a few counts. The chain has TRBV3-1 and TRBJ2-1; 7 bases fit TRBD2. There are 17 residues in the CDR3. Per germline, CDR1 LGHDT and CDR2 YNNKEL (reference sequence). V dropped 1 base and J dropped 4; count of bases not matched to a gene: 10. CDR3 loop: CASSQALTREEYNEQFF. For the CDR3, the DNA is TGTGCCAGCAGCCAAGCCCTCACTCGGGAGGAGTACAATGAGCAGTTCTTC.

This clonotype showed up many times. The chain links TRBV13 to TRBJ2-6; tentative D call: TRBD2 (5 bases). Germline assignment: CDR1 PRHDT and CDR2 FYEKMQ (reference sequence). The CDR3 spans 14 residues. Trimming pared 5 bases from V and 8 bases from J, leaving 13 bases between. CDR3 bases: TGTGCCAGCAGCCCGGGGTCGACTTCCAACGTCCTGACTTTC. Residues: CASSPGSTSNVLTF. Drawing the rest from reference TRBV13 and TRBJ2-6, the complete variable domain is AAGVIQSPRHLIKEKRETATLKCYPIPRHDTVYWYQQGPGQDPQFLISFYEKMQSDKGSIPDRFSAQQFSDYHSELNMSSLELGDSALYFCASSPGSTSNVLTFGAGSRLTVL.

This clonotype was seen only a few times. The chain links TRBV7-2 to TRBJ1-3, with 7 bases that match TRBD1. Germline loops: CDR1 SGHTA, CDR2 FQGNSA. Trimming cost V 6 bases and J 0 bases; bases outside gene matches: 5. CDR3 size: 15 residues. In nucleotides, the CDR3 is TGTGCCAGCAGTATTGACAGGGACTCTGGAAACACCATATATTTT. Its protein product is CASSIDRDSGNTIYF.

The rearrangement uses TRBV10-3 and TRBJ2-2; D may be TRBD2 (7 bases). Germline CDR1 and CDR2: ENHRY and SYGVKD. CDR3 length equals 16 residues. V lost 6 bases to trimming and J lost 2 bases, with 16 bases between them. The CDR3 DNA reads TGTGCCATCAGGCGGGGGAGACAGGATAACACCGGGGAGCTGTTTTTT. This translates into CAIRRGRQDNTGELFF.

The rearrangement links TRBV30 to TRBJ2-7; a weak D match, TRBD2 (6 bases). Germline CDR1 GTSNPN, CDR2 SVGIG (reference sequence). The CDR3 has 15 residues. Trimming removed 1 base from V and 0 bases from J, with 13 bases in between. CDR3 protein: CAWSGGDSSSYEQYF. The CDR3 DNA is TGTGCCTGGAGTGGAGGGGACTCGTCCTCCTACGAGCAGTACTTC.

This chain links TRBV12-3 or TRBV12-4 with TRBJ1-1, with D maybe TRBD1 (5 bases). The CDR3 runs 17 residues. Trimming cost V 1 base and J 1 base, with 16 bases left between them. The CDR3 sequence: CASSLGQRNPRNTEAFF. CDR3 bases: TGTGCCAGCAGTTTAGGACAGAGGAATCCGAGGAACACTGAAGCTTTCTTT.

This clonotype was counted at least ten times. The CDR3 DNA follows: TGTGCCAGCAGCTCTCGACAGGGGGCAGGGGAAGAGACCCAGTACTTC. It translates to CASSSRQGAGEETQYF. V is TRBV9 and J is TRBJ2-5; 10 bases agree with TRBD1. CDR1 is SGDLS and CDR2 is YYNGEE in the germline V gene. V lost 4 bases, J lost 3 bases, and 9 bases stayed unmatched. This CDR3 region has 16 residues.